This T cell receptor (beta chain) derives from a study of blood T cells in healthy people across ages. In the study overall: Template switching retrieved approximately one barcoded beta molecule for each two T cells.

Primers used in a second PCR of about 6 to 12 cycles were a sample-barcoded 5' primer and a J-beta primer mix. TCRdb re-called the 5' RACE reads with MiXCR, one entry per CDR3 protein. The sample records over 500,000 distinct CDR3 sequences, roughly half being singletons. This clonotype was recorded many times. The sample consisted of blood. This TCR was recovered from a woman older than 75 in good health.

DNA of the CDR3: TGTGCCAGTCTCGATCCGAGGGGCCTTTTAGGGGAGCTGTTTTTT. It encodes CASLDPRGLLGELFF. This chain joins TRBV6-6 and TRBJ2-2; either TRBD1 or TRBD2 may supply D (5 bases each). CDR1 MNHNY and CDR2 SVGAGI come from the germline V gene (reference sequence). The CDR3 extends over 15 amino acids. V was clipped by 9 bases and J by 8 bases, with 22 bases between them.